The next 12 T cell receptor beta chains were all read from a single sample in a study of OX40 agonist ivuxolimab in advanced cancers. The repertoire was sequenced with immunoSEQ multiplex PCR; TCRdb's copy has only in-frame clones and lacks some. The repertoire holds tens of thousands of clones, with 87% as singletons. The sequencing here drew on CD4+ or CD8+ T cells sorted from blood, taken in a trial of the OX40 agonist ivuxolimab. The source of these receptors is an adult with an advanced solid tumor such as melanoma, head and neck, liver or kidney cancer.

The chain couples TRBV5-1 to TRBJ2-3; 10 bases fit TRBD2. The CDR3 contains 16 residues. Germline values: CDR1 SGHRS, CDR2 YFSETQ. V lost 4 bases and J lost 2; bases outside the gene matches: 7. For the CDR3, the DNA is TGCGCCAGCAGCCCGGGGACTAGCGCACCCACAGATACGCAGTATTTT. Encoded protein: CASSPGTSAPTDTQYF.

The chain links TRBV4-3 to TRBJ1-2; TRBD1 matches at 7 bases. CDR3 size: 12 residues. Trimming cost V 6 bases and J 4 bases; bases outside gene matches: 2. Germline assignment: CDR1 LGHNA and CDR2 YSLEER. The chain's CDR3 is CASSTGVYGYTF. CDR3 bases: TGCGCCAGCAGTACAGGGGTCTATGGCTACACCTTC.

The rearrangement uses TRBV7-8 and TRBJ1-3, with D hard to call. The CDR3 spans 12 residues. The germline V and J ends were trimmed by 7 bases and 2 bases, with 6 bases remaining between them. The germline V gene encodes CDR1 SGHVS and CDR2 FQNEAQ. The CDR3: CASKPTGNTIYF. CDR3 DNA sequence: TGTGCCAGCAAACCGACTGGAAACACCATATATTTT.

This clone came up a few times. CDR3 nucleotide sequence: TGTGCCAGCAGCTACCGGTCCCAGGGGGCCACTGAAGCTTTCTTT. It yields the protein CASSYRSQGATEAFF. The V call is TRBV7-8, the J call TRBJ1-1, with TRBD1 matching 8 bases. The CDR3 has 15 amino acids. Looked up from germline, CDR1 is SGHVS and CDR2 is FQNEAQ. V was clipped by 4 bases and J by 4 bases; unmatched bases: 8.

The chain joins TRBV4-1 to TRBJ2-5, with D possibly TRBD2 on 5 matching bases. The CDR3 sequence is 15 residues long. Germline V gene data show CDR1 as MGHRA and CDR2 as YSYEKL. V lost 4 bases, J lost 3 bases, and 15 bases lay in between. The CDR3 nucleotides are TGCGCCAGCAGCCCCCAAGAGGGCAGAAAAGAGACCCAGTACTTC. This encodes CASSPQEGRKETQYF.

This clone was recorded only once. The chain combines TRBV30 with TRBJ1-2, with 9 bases fitting TRBD1. From germline, CDR1 is GTSNPN and CDR2 SVGIG (reference sequence). The CDR3 consists of 13 residues. The ends lost 4 bases at V and 4 bases at J; junction bases unmatched: 4. The CDR3 sequence is CAWKGQGIYGYTF. In DNA form, the CDR3 reads TGTGCCTGGAAGGGACAGGGAATCTATGGCTACACCTTC.

The chain recombines TRBV27 with TRBJ2-2; 7 nucleotides align to TRBD1. Germline CDR1 is MNHEY and CDR2 is SMNVEV (reference sequence). Trimming took 4 bases from V and 3 from J; bases not matched to a gene: 2. The CDR3 loop spans 14 amino acids. This CDR3 is CASSYTGDTGELFF. Written as DNA, the CDR3 is TGTGCCAGCAGTTATACAGGGGACACCGGGGAGCTGTTTTTT.

The rearrangement uses TRBV30 and TRBJ2-3; 8 bases agree with TRBD1. Germline assignment: CDR1 GTSNPN and CDR2 SVGIG (reference sequence). The CDR3 runs to 17 residues. The ends lost 0 bases at V and 0 bases at J; junction bases unmatched: 8. The CDR3 DNA reads as TGTGCCTGGAGTGTAGGGACAGGAGCCTCTAGCACAGATACGCAGTATTTT. Translating it yields CAWSVGTGASSTDTQYF.

This sequence joins TRBV5-5 and TRBJ2-5, with 12 bases identical to TRBD2. The CDR3 length is 16 residues. Per germline, CDR1 SGHKS and CDR2 YYEKEE (reference sequence). The ends lost 0 bases at V and 5 bases at J; junction bases unmatched: 5. CDR3 sequence reads: CASSLVSSGRVETQYF. The CDR3 DNA reads as TGTGCCAGCAGCTTGGTGTCTAGCGGGAGGGTTGAGACCCAGTACTTC. Variable domain in full (rest from reference TRBV5-5 and TRBJ2-5): DAGVTQSPTHLIKTRGQQVTLRCSPISGHKSVSWYQQVLGQGPQFIFQYYEKEERGRGNFPDRFSARQFPNYSSELNVNALLLGDSALYLCASSLVSSGRVETQYFGPGTRLLVL.

This sequence joins TRBV10-3 and TRBJ1-4; D remains unclear. The CDR3 spans 13 residues. Looked up from germline, CDR1 is ENHRY and CDR2 is SYGVKD. V lost 5 bases and J 6 bases, leaving 10 bases between the germline ends. CDR3 bases: TGTGCCATCAGTACAGACGGGCATGAAAAACTGTTTTTT. Translation gives CAISTDGHEKLFF.

The rearrangement uses TRBV5-1 and TRBJ2-1, with D possibly matching TRBD1 (5 bases). This CDR3 comprises 15 residues. Trimming removed 3 bases from V and 4 bases from J, with 14 bases in between. Germline V gene lookup returns CDR1 SGHRS and CDR2 YFSETQ. The CDR3 protein is CASSYRRDSYNEQFF. The CDR3, as DNA: TGCGCCAGCAGCTACCGTCGTGACAGTTACAATGAGCAGTTCTTC.

The gene calls are TRBV7-6 and TRBJ2-5; D is ambiguous. The germline V and J ends were trimmed by 1 base and 3 bases, with 3 bases remaining between them. This CDR3 spans 12 amino acids. Germline loops: CDR1 SGHVS, CDR2 FNYEAQ. CDR3 sequence (DNA): TGTGCCAGCAGCTTAGGGGAAGAGACCCAGTACTTC. It codes for CASSLGEETQYF.